This entry is about one T cell receptor (beta chain). Its antigen is unknown. Researchers ran the PCR with 60 Vbeta and 13 Jbeta primers. Using immunoSEQ multiplex PCR, the repertoire was profiled, and TCRdb retains in-frame clones only, with some absent. The sample lists over 250,000 clones; 72% were seen once. The data belong to a study of cytomegalovirus exposure and HLA in healthy donors. Notes on the study in general: It was reported that the classifier diagnosed cytomegalovirus status with high specificity and sensitivity in both the original and validation cohorts.

There are 17 residues in the CDR3. The V call is TRBV21-1, the J call TRBJ2-7; TRBD2, as called in the table, went unchecked against the DNA. TRBV21-1 counts as a pseudogene. Sample: PBMCs. The receptor was isolated from a female donor in good health and CMV-seronegative. CDR3 sequence reads: CAILLAGGSKRGWEQYF. In nucleotides, the CDR3 is TGTGCCATCCTACTCGCGGGCGGGAGTAAGCGAGGATGGGAGCAGTACTTC.